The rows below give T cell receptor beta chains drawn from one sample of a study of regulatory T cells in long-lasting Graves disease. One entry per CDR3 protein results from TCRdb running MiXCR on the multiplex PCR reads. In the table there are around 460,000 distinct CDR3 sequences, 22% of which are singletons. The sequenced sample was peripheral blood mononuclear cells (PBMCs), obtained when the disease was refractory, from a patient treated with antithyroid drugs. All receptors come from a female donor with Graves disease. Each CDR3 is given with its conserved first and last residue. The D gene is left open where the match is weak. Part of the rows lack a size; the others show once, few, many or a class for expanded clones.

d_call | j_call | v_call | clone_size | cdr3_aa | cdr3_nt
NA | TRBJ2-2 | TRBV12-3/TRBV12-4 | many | CASSFGQVNTGELFF | TGTGCCAGCAGTTTCGGGCAGGTGAACACCGGGGAGCTGTTTTTT
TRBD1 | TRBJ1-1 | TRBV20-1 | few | CSARGGTANTEAFF | TGCAGTGCTAGAGGCGGGACAGCGAACACTGAAGCTTTCTTT
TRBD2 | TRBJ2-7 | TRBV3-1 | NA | CASSQDTLSAGSSYEQYF | TGTGCCAGCAGCCAAGATACCCTTTCAGCGGGGAGCTCCTACGAGCAGTACTTC
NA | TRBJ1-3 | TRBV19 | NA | CASSLRSDIISGNTIYF | TGTGCCAGTAGTCTACGGTCGGACATAATCTCTGGAAACACCATATATTTT
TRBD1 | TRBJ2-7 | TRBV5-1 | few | CASSGGTGVYEQYF | TGCGCCAGCAGCGGGGGGACAGGGGTCTACGAGCAGTACTTC
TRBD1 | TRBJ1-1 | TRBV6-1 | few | CASRPIQGHTEAFF | TGTGCCAGCAGACCTATACAGGGGCACACTGAAGCTTTCTTT
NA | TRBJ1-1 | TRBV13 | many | CASSSNILNTEAFF | TGTGCCAGCAGCTCAAACATTTTGAACACTGAAGCTTTCTTT
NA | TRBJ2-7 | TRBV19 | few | CASSVSGVSYEQYF | TGTGCCAGTAGTGTTAGCGGAGTATCCTACGAGCAGTACTTC
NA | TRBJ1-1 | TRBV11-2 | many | CASSRQDRPLSEAFF | TGTGCCAGCAGCCGTCAGGACAGACCCCTCAGCGAAGCTTTCTTT
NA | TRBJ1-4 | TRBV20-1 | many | CSAMGGNEKLFF | TGCAGTGCTATGGGGGGTAATGAAAAACTGTTTTTT
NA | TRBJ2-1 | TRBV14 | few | CAILPEGQRYSSYNEQFF | TGTGCCATACTCCCAGAAGGACAGCGGTATAGCTCCTACAATGAGCAGTTCTTC
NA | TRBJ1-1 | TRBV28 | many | CASSSNFGSKAFF | TGTGCCAGCAGTTCTAATTTTGGGTCTAAAGCTTTCTTT
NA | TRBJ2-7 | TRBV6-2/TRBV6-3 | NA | CASSRPGLTPYEQYF | TGTGCCAGCAGTCGTCCGGGGCTAACCCCCTACGAGCAGTACTTC
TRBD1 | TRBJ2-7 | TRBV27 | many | CASSDPGTGFHEQYF | TGTGCCAGCAGTGACCCCGGGACAGGGTTTCACGAGCAGTACTTC
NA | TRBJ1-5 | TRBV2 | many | CASSPRGEQPQHF | TGTGCCAGCAGTCCTAGGGGGGAACAGCCCCAGCATTTT
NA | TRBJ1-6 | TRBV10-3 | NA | CAISVQDASNSPLHF | TGTGCCATCAGTGTTCAGGACGCCAGTAATTCACCCCTCCACTTT
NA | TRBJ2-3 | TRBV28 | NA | CAGGDVSTDTQYF | TGTGCCGGAGGTGATGTCAGCACAGATACGCAGTATTTT
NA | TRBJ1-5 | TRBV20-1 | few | CSARGFRDQPQHF | TGCAGTGCTAGGGGATTTCGGGATCAGCCCCAGCATTTT
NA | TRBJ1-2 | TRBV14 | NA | CASSHLEAHGYTF | TGTGCCAGCAGCCACTTAGAAGCCCATGGCTACACCTTC
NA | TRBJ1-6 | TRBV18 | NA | CASSPLGTTNSPLHF | TGTGCCAGCTCACCGCTAGGGACAACTAATTCACCCCTCCACTTT
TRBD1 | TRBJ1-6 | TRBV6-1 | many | CASSQGQGYSPLHF | TGTGCCAGCAGCCAGGGACAGGGTTATTCACCCCTCCACTTT
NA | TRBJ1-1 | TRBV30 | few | CAWTNKREAHTEAFF | TGTGCCTGGACCAACAAGAGGGAGGCGCACACTGAAGCTTTCTTT
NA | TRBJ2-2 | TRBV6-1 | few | CASSREKGFGELFF | TGTGCCAGCAGTAGAGAAAAGGGGTTCGGGGAGCTGTTTTTT
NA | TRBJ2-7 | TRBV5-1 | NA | CASSPQGKGYEQYF | TGCGCCAGCAGCCCTCAGGGAAAGGGATACGAGCAGTACTTC
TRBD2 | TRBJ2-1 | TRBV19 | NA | CASSREETSGLNEQFF | TGTGCCAGTAGCCGAGAAGAGACTAGCGGCCTCAATGAGCAGTTCTTC
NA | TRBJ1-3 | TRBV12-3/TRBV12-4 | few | CASAPNSGNTIYF | TGTGCCAGCGCACCCAACTCTGGAAACACCATATATTTT
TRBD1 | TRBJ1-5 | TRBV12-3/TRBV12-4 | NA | CASSTGTGSQPQHF | TGTGCCAGCAGTACCGGGACAGGGAGCCAGCCCCAGCATTTT
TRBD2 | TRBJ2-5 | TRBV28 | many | CASSILAGGRETQYF | TGTGCCAGCAGTATCTTAGCGGGGGGGCGAGAGACCCAGTACTTC
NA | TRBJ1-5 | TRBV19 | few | CASSLPRRSNSQPQHF | TGTGCCAGTAGTCTCCCCAGGCGTAGTAATAGTCAGCCCCAGCATTTT
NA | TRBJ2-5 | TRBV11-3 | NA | CASSPARALETQYF | TGTGCCAGCAGCCCGGCGCGGGCCTTAGAGACCCAGTACTTC
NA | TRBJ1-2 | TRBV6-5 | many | CASSYDFGYTF | TGTGCCAGCAGTTACGATTTTGGCTACACCTTC
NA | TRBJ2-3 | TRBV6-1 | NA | CASSELTDTQYF | TGTGCCAGCAGTGAACTTACAGATACGCAGTATTTT
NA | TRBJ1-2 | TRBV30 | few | CAWSAGTGTGYTF | TGTGCCTGGAGTGCCGGGACGGGGACTGGCTACACCTTC
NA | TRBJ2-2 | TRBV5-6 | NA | CASSLGLNSQGTGELFF | TGTGCCAGCAGCTTGGGGTTGAACAGTCAAGGGACCGGGGAGCTGTTTTTT
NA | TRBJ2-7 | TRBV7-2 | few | CASSSKDSTYEQYF | TGTGCCAGCAGCTCTAAGGACTCTACCTACGAGCAGTACTTC
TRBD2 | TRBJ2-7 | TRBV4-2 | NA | CASSPAGAGGLISSYEQYF | TGTGCCAGCAGCCCCGCCGGAGCGGGAGGGCTGATTAGCTCCTACGAGCAGTACTTC
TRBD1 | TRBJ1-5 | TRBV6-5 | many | CASSYNPATGHNQPQHF | TGTGCCAGCAGTTACAACCCGGCGACAGGGCATAATCAGCCCCAGCATTTT
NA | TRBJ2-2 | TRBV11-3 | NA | CACSLFGGPNTGELFF | TGTGCCTGCAGCTTATTTGGGGGACCGAACACCGGGGAGCTGTTTTTT
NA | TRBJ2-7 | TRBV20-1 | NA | CSARSGYEQYF | TGCAGTGCTAGATCCGGATACGAGCAGTACTTC
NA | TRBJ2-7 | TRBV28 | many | CASIPRGTYGTNEQYF | TGTGCCAGCATTCCTAGGGGGACGTACGGCACTAACGAGCAGTACTTC
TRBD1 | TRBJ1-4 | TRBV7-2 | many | CASSLAGQGSGKLFF | TGTGCTAGCAGCTTAGCCGGACAGGGAAGTGGAAAACTGTTTTTT
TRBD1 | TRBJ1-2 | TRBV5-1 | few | CASSPGQGEYGYTF | TGCGCCAGCAGCCCGGGACAGGGAGAATATGGCTACACCTTC